The 2 T cell receptor beta chains reported below all come from one sample, sequenced in a study of cytomegalovirus exposure and HLA in healthy donors. Primers included in the PCR were 60 Vbeta and 13 Jbeta primers. The method was immunoSEQ multiplex PCR; TCRdb's version includes in-frame clones alone and lacks a portion of them. The data contain more than 75,000 clones, around three quarters of them singletons. The sequenced sample was PBMCs. The receptors were gathered from a man in his thirties or forties in good health and CMV-seronegative.

V usage is TRBV19 and J usage is TRBJ2-2, with a weak D call TRBD2 (7 bases). Trimming took off 5 bases at V and 4 bases at J, with 14 bases between the two ends. The CDR3 loop spans 15 amino acids. Germline CDR1 LNHDA, CDR2 SQIVND (reference sequence). DNA of the CDR3: TGTGCCAGTAGTCGGGGGGCAGGCGGCACCGGGGAGCTGTTTTTT. Protein sequence: CASSRGAGGTGELFF.

The J gene is TRBJ1-4, the V gene TRBV9; D gene unclear. Trimming cost V 0 bases and J 2 bases, with 5 bases left between them. This CDR3 contains 14 residues. CDR1 is SGDLS and CDR2 is YYNGEE in the germline V gene. CDR3 DNA sequence: TGTGCCAGCAGCGTAGGAGGGACTAATGAAAAACTGTTTTTT. Its translation: CASSVGGTNEKLFF. The whole variable domain, remainder taken from reference TRBV9 and TRBJ1-4, is DSGVTQTPKHLITATGQRVTLRCSPRSGDLSVYWYQQSLDQGLQFLIQYYNGEERAKGNILERFSAQQFPDLHSELNLSSLELGDSALYFCASSVGGTNEKLFFGSGTQLSVL.